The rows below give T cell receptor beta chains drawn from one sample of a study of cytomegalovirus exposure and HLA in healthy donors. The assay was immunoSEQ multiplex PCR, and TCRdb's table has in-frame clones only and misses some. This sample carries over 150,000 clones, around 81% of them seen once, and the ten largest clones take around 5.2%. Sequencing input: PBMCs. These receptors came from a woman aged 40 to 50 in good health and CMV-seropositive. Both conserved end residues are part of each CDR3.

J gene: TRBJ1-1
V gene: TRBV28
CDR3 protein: CASSLSREAFF

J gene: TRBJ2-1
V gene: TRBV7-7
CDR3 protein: CASSQGLAGGGNEQFF

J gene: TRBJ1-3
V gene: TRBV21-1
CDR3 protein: CASSAPRGVAGNTIYF

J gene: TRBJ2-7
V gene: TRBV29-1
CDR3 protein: CSVVSGVYEQYF

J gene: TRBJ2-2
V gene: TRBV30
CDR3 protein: CAATPPGLGTRSPGELFF

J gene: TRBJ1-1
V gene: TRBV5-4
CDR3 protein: CASSLPPGENTEAFF

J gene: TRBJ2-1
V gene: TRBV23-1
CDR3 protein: CASSLPSTPTYNEQFF

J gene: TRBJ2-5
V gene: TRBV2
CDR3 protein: CASTQDQETQYF

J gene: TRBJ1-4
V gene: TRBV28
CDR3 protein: CASSFPAGMNEKLFF

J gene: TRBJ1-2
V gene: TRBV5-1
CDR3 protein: CASSLEGVYGYTF

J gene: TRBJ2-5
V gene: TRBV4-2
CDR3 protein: CASSQNDLQETQYF

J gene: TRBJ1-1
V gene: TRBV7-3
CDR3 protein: CASSRSGTVEGTEAFF

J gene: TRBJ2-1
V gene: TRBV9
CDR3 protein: CASSVASGRLNEQFF

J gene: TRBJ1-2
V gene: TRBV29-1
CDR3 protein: CSVDDRGMDGYTF

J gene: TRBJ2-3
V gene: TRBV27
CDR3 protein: CASSLWGTSGDTQYF

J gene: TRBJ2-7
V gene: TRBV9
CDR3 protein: CASSGTPGLGGEQYF

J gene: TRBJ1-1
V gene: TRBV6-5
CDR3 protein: CASLNREGTEAFF

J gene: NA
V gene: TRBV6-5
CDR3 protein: CASSWTGTEYEQYF

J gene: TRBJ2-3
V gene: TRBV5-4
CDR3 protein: CASSLGGRSTDTQYF

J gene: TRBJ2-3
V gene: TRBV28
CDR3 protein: CASSSHWTSGRTDTQYF

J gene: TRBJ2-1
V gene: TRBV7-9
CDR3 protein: CASSLGGLAKDEQFF

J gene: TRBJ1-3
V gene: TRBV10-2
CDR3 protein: CASSIPGQGAGGNTIYF

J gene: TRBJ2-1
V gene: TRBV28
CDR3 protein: CASSSSPTGKVYNEQFF

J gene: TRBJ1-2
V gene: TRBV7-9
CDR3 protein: CASSSTGVLNYGYTF

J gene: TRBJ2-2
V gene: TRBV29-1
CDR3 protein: CSVGNVGGTGELFF

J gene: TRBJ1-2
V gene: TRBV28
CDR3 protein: CASSPQPGRHSRNYGYTF

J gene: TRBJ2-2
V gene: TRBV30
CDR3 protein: CAWRATGPGELFF

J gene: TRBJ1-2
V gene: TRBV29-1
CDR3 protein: CSVGTAGNYGYTF

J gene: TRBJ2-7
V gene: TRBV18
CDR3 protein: CASSEPGLAGFKEQYF

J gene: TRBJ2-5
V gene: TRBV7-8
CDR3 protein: CASSLQLALETQYF

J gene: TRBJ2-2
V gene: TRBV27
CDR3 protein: CASSLKPGKQGPASGGELFF

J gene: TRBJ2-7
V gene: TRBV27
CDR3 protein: CASSKPRRLAGTYEQYF

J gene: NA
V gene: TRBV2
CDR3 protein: CASKRRGALTEQYF

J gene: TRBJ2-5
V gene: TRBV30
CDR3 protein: CAWSGTSGSPGETQYF

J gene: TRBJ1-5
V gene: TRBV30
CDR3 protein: CAWSPGTVNQPQHF

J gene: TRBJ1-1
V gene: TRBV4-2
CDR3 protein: CASSRLDRAEAFF

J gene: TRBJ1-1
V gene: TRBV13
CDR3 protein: CASRIGQGREWNTEAFF

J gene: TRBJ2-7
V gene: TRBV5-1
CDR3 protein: CASSSGLGAGYEQYF

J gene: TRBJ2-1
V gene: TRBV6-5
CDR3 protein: CASSYPRGEQFF

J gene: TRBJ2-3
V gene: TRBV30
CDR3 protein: CAWSGTSGGTDTQYF

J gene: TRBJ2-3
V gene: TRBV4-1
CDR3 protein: CASSLKRGDTQYF

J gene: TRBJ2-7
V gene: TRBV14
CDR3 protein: CASSQVQGSEQYF

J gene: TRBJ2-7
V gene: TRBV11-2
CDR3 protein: CASSSRPGLILPYEQYF

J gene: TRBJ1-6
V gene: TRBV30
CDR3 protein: CAWMGDRGNSPLHF

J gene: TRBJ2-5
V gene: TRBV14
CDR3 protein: CASSQAREQYQETQYF

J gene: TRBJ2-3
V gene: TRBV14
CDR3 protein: CASSQLLANEGDTQYF

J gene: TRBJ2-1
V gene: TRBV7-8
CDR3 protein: CASSTGTSGYNEQFF

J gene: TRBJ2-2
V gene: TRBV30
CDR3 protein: CAWSVQGVGTAMAGELFF

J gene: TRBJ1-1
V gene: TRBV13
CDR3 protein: CASQENTEAFF

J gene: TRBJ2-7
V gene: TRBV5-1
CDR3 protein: CASSLSKTRRYEHEQYF

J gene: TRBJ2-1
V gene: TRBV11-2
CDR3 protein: CASSPSGRTYNEQFF

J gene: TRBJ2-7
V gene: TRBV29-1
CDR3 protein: CSVVSGSSYEQYF

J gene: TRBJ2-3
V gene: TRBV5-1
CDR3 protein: CASSFGGSSTDTQYF

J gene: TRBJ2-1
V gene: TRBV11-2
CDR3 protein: CASSLGLVPYNEQFF

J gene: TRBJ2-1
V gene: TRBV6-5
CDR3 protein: CASSYGAGGTYNEQFF